The text below deals with one T cell receptor beta chain. The data were obtained in a study of blood T cell repertoires in COVID-19. In the original workflow: Scientists estimated how many nucleated cells there were by amplifying reference gene primers. Produced via immunoSEQ multiplex PCR; TCRdb's table is partial and in-frame only. V and J calls and clone size are copied from that table; D and trimming were computed from the DNA. The sample yields about 130,000 clones, around 85% seen once. The sequenced sample consisted of peripheral blood. The clonotype comes from a woman aged 45-60 years who had recovered from COVID-19.

CDR3 nucleotides: TGCAGCGTTGGGGACTATAACACCGGGGAGCTGTTTTTT. Translating it yields CSVGDYNTGELFF. The chain uses TRBV29-1 and TRBJ2-2, with 7 nucleotides matching TRBD2. The V segment lost 4 bases and the J segment 2 bases; nucleotides outside the gene matches: 1. The CDR3 loop spans 13 amino acids. CDR1 SQVTM and CDR2 ANQGSEA come from the germline V gene.